This TCR beta chain appears in the sequencing data of a study of STAT5B mutations in CD4+ large granular lymphocyte leukemia. Study-level background: Healthy donors showed HLA-associated enrichment of the CDR3 'QG' motif.

Healthy controls were blood donor buffy coats. Method: immunoSEQ multiplex PCR; TCRdb's copy keeps in-frame clones and lacks some. The table includes 25,000 to 35,000 clones, about 81% detected once. Germline CDR1 and CDR2: MNHEY and SMNVEV (reference sequence). V dropped 6 bases and J dropped 5; count of bases not matched to a gene: 13. This CDR3 spans 17 amino acids. The sequencing input was CD4+ T cells from blood buffy coats. The rearrangement joins TRBV27 to TRBJ2-2, with TRBD1 matching over 9 bases. The sequence was obtained from a human donor in good health. CDR3 amino acids: CASRQIGGTGRTGELFF. In DNA form, the CDR3 reads TGTGCCAGCAGACAAATTGGAGGGACAGGGCGGACCGGGGAGCTGTTTTTT.